Listed below are T cell receptor beta chains from one sample, sequenced in a study of spatial heterogeneity in lung cancer. TCRdb redid the calling of the 5' RACE reads with MiXCR, one entry per CDR3 protein. The table lists around 75,000 distinct CDR3 sequences, approximately 12% of them singletons. The sequencing here drew on PBMCs, taken at surgery. All receptors derive from a male donor with early-stage non-small cell lung cancer. Each CDR3 is given with its conserved first and last residue. Fields, in order: clone size, D gene, J gene, V gene, CDR3 protein, CDR3 DNA. D genes are given only for firm matches. Clone sizes are given selectively: once, few, many, or a class where the clone is expanded.

clone size: many
D gene: .
J gene: TRBJ2-1
V gene: TRBV2
CDR3 protein: CASSEGDSYNEQFF
CDR3 DNA: TGTGCCAGCAGTGAGGGGGATAGTTACAATGAGCAGTTCTTC

clone size: .
D gene: .
J gene: TRBJ2-5
V gene: TRBV11-3
CDR3 protein: CASSLEGPLTDWHQETQYF
CDR3 DNA: TGTGCCAGCAGCTTAGAGGGGCCCTTGACAGATTGGCACCAAGAGACCCAGTACTTC

clone size: few
D gene: .
J gene: TRBJ2-1
V gene: TRBV10-3
CDR3 protein: CAIREGGGKNEQFF
CDR3 DNA: TGTGCCATCAGGGAGGGGGGTGGTAAAAATGAGCAGTTCTTC

clone size: many
D gene: TRBD2
J gene: TRBJ2-1
V gene: TRBV5-6
CDR3 protein: CASSSGLAGVLTYNEQFF
CDR3 DNA: TGTGCCAGCAGCTCGGGACTAGCGGGAGTCTTGACCTACAATGAGCAGTTCTTC

clone size: .
D gene: .
J gene: TRBJ2-2
V gene: TRBV6-2/TRBV6-3
CDR3 protein: CASNVEGFTGELFF
CDR3 DNA: TGTGCCAGCAATGTGGAGGGATTCACCGGGGAGCTGTTTTTT

clone size: few
D gene: .
J gene: TRBJ1-5
V gene: TRBV20-1
CDR3 protein: CSASRGNSNQPQHF
CDR3 DNA: TGCAGTGCTAGTCGCGGCAATAGCAATCAGCCCCAGCATTTT

clone size: few
D gene: TRBD1
J gene: TRBJ2-7
V gene: TRBV3-1
CDR3 protein: CASSQSRGQGAPEQYF
CDR3 DNA: TGTGCCAGCAGCCAATCCCGCGGACAGGGGGCGCCCGAGCAGTACTTC

clone size: .
D gene: .
J gene: TRBJ2-7
V gene: TRBV6-5
CDR3 protein: CASSHDPNSYEQYF
CDR3 DNA: TGTGCCAGCAGCCATGACCCTAACTCCTACGAGCAGTACTTC

clone size: few
D gene: TRBD1
J gene: TRBJ1-2
V gene: TRBV4-2
CDR3 protein: CASSQAGTGNNYGYTF
CDR3 DNA: TGTGCCAGCAGCCAAGCCGGGACAGGGAATAACTATGGCTACACCTTC

clone size: .
D gene: TRBD1
J gene: TRBJ2-7
V gene: TRBV10-3
CDR3 protein: CAISVETGVYEQYF
CDR3 DNA: TGTGCCATCAGTGTAGAAACAGGGGTCTACGAGCAGTACTTC

clone size: .
D gene: .
J gene: TRBJ2-7
V gene: TRBV18
CDR3 protein: CASSPGTARYEQYF
CDR3 DNA: TGTGCCAGCTCACCGGGGACGGCACGCTACGAGCAGTACTTC

clone size: medium-sized
D gene: .
J gene: TRBJ2-3
V gene: TRBV28
CDR3 protein: CASSITRTDTQYF
CDR3 DNA: TGTGCCAGCAGTATCACTCGCACAGATACGCAGTATTTT

clone size: .
D gene: .
J gene: TRBJ1-1
V gene: TRBV12-3/TRBV12-4
CDR3 protein: CASSFRESSGEAFF
CDR3 DNA: TGTGCCAGCAGTTTTAGAGAGAGCTCGGGAGAAGCTTTCTTT

clone size: .
D gene: .
J gene: TRBJ2-7
V gene: TRBV7-6
CDR3 protein: CASSARESSHEQYF
CDR3 DNA: TGTGCCAGCAGCGCGAGGGAGAGCTCCCACGAGCAGTACTTC

clone size: .
D gene: .
J gene: TRBJ1-1
V gene: TRBV20-1
CDR3 protein: CSARVQGNTEAFF
CDR3 DNA: TGCAGTGCTAGAGTTCAGGGGAACACTGAAGCTTTCTTT

clone size: many
D gene: .
J gene: TRBJ1-5
V gene: TRBV29-1
CDR3 protein: CSPRTGLKVGGGNQPQHF
CDR3 DNA: TGCAGCCCACGAACGGGGTTGAAAGTCGGAGGAGGCAATCAGCCCCAGCATTTT

clone size: many
D gene: .
J gene: TRBJ2-1
V gene: TRBV9
CDR3 protein: CASSVGILSSYNEQFF
CDR3 DNA: TGTGCCAGCAGCGTAGGCATATTAAGCTCCTACAATGAGCAGTTCTTC

clone size: .
D gene: TRBD2
J gene: TRBJ2-1
V gene: TRBV6-5
CDR3 protein: CASSRGLAGALEQFF
CDR3 DNA: TGTGCCAGCAGTAGGGGACTAGCGGGAGCCTTAGAGCAGTTCTTC

clone size: many
D gene: .
J gene: TRBJ1-2
V gene: TRBV4-1
CDR3 protein: CASSQGGAPYGYTF
CDR3 DNA: TGCGCCAGCAGCCAAGGGGGAGCTCCCTATGGCTACACCTTC

clone size: many
D gene: .
J gene: TRBJ2-3
V gene: TRBV29-1
CDR3 protein: CSVTGRASTDTQYF
CDR3 DNA: TGCAGCGTTACGGGACGCGCCTCCACAGATACGCAGTATTTT

clone size: many
D gene: TRBD1
J gene: TRBJ1-4
V gene: TRBV29-1
CDR3 protein: CSVPGQGGGEKLFF
CDR3 DNA: TGCAGCGTGCCCGGACAGGGAGGCGGTGAAAAACTGTTTTTT

clone size: .
D gene: .
J gene: TRBJ2-7
V gene: TRBV20-1
CDR3 protein: CSATGPRSEQYF
CDR3 DNA: TGCAGTGCTACGGGTCCAAGGTCCGAGCAGTACTTC

clone size: .
D gene: .
J gene: TRBJ2-7
V gene: TRBV19
CDR3 protein: CASTSPSGGKNEQYF
CDR3 DNA: TGTGCCAGTACTTCCCCGTCGGGGGGCAAAAACGAGCAGTACTTC

clone size: .
D gene: TRBD1
J gene: TRBJ1-1
V gene: TRBV5-1
CDR3 protein: CASSLGTGGWRGTEAFF
CDR3 DNA: TGCGCCAGCAGCTTGGGCACAGGGGGCTGGAGAGGTACTGAAGCTTTCTTT

clone size: many
D gene: .
J gene: TRBJ1-2
V gene: TRBV2
CDR3 protein: CASSGARGGYTF
CDR3 DNA: TGTGCCAGCAGTGGTGCCCGAGGTGGCTACACCTTC

clone size: few
D gene: .
J gene: TRBJ1-1
V gene: TRBV12-3/TRBV12-4
CDR3 protein: CASSGDLVGTEAFF
CDR3 DNA: TGTGCCAGCAGTGGGGATCTGGTAGGCACTGAAGCTTTCTTT

clone size: few
D gene: TRBD1
J gene: TRBJ1-1
V gene: TRBV28
CDR3 protein: CASSLARQGPNTEAFF
CDR3 DNA: TGTGCCAGCAGTTTAGCCCGACAGGGGCCCAACACTGAAGCTTTCTTT

clone size: .
D gene: .
J gene: TRBJ1-1
V gene: TRBV6-6
CDR3 protein: CASSYQVGLITEAFF
CDR3 DNA: TGTGCCAGCAGTTATCAAGTCGGCCTCATCACTGAAGCTTTCTTT

clone size: many
D gene: .
J gene: TRBJ1-3
V gene: TRBV6-2/TRBV6-3
CDR3 protein: CASSYLGHTRTGNTIYF
CDR3 DNA: TGTGCCAGCAGCTATCTGGGGCACACTAGGACTGGAAACACCATATATTTT

clone size: many
D gene: TRBD1
J gene: TRBJ2-7
V gene: TRBV29-1
CDR3 protein: CSVVGTGKYEQYF
CDR3 DNA: TGCAGCGTTGTCGGGACAGGGAAATACGAGCAGTACTTC

clone size: many
D gene: .
J gene: TRBJ1-2
V gene: TRBV20-1
CDR3 protein: CSAARLNGYTF
CDR3 DNA: TGCAGTGCTGCGCGCTTGAATGGCTACACCTTC

clone size: many
D gene: TRBD2
J gene: TRBJ2-1
V gene: TRBV20-1
CDR3 protein: CSARDSGIRNEQFF
CDR3 DNA: TGCAGTGCTAGGGATAGCGGGATTCGCAATGAGCAGTTCTTC

clone size: few
D gene: TRBD1
J gene: TRBJ2-1
V gene: TRBV4-3
CDR3 protein: CASSRQTGAYNEQFF
CDR3 DNA: TGCGCCAGCAGCCGCCAGACAGGGGCCTACAATGAGCAGTTCTTC

clone size: .
D gene: .
J gene: TRBJ1-2
V gene: TRBV5-4
CDR3 protein: CASSLAMRGRGDYGYTF
CDR3 DNA: TGTGCCAGCAGCTTGGCCATGAGGGGCAGGGGAGACTATGGCTACACCTTC

clone size: many
D gene: .
J gene: TRBJ2-4
V gene: TRBV10-2
CDR3 protein: CASSEPGALAKNIQYF
CDR3 DNA: TGCGCCAGCAGTGAGCCGGGGGCTTTAGCCAAAAACATTCAGTACTTC

clone size: few
D gene: .
J gene: TRBJ2-7
V gene: TRBV25-1
CDR3 protein: CASSDDWREKGSYEQYF
CDR3 DNA: TGTGCCAGCAGTGACGATTGGAGGGAGAAAGGCTCCTACGAGCAGTACTTC

clone size: few
D gene: .
J gene: TRBJ1-5
V gene: TRBV7-9
CDR3 protein: CASSLVAGQPQHF
CDR3 DNA: TGTGCCAGCAGCTTAGTCGCCGGGCAGCCCCAGCATTTT

clone size: few
D gene: .
J gene: TRBJ2-1
V gene: TRBV5-1
CDR3 protein: CASSLTSLNEQFF
CDR3 DNA: TGCGCCAGCAGCTTGACTTCCTTGAATGAGCAGTTCTTC

clone size: few
D gene: .
J gene: TRBJ1-1
V gene: TRBV29-1
CDR3 protein: CSVRGQNTEAFF
CDR3 DNA: TGCAGCGTTCGGGGGCAGAACACTGAAGCTTTCTTT

clone size: many
D gene: TRBD2
J gene: TRBJ2-1
V gene: TRBV30
CDR3 protein: CAWSIAGAHNEQFF
CDR3 DNA: TGTGCCTGGAGTATCGCGGGAGCGCACAATGAGCAGTTCTTC

clone size: many
D gene: TRBD2
J gene: TRBJ2-5
V gene: TRBV9
CDR3 protein: CASNSGGETQYF
CDR3 DNA: TGTGCCAGCAACAGCGGGGGAGAGACCCAGTACTTC

clone size: many
D gene: .
J gene: TRBJ2-3
V gene: TRBV20-1
CDR3 protein: CSPGDGRPTDTQYF
CDR3 DNA: TGCAGCCCGGGGGATGGCAGGCCCACAGATACGCAGTATTTT

clone size: .
D gene: .
J gene: TRBJ1-5
V gene: TRBV11-3
CDR3 protein: CASKDRNSNQPQHF
CDR3 DNA: TGTGCCAGCAAAGACCGAAATAGCAATCAGCCCCAGCATTTT

clone size: few
D gene: .
J gene: TRBJ2-7
V gene: TRBV7-9
CDR3 protein: CASRGRGVEQYF
CDR3 DNA: TGTGCCAGCCGGGGCCGTGGAGTCGAGCAGTACTTC

clone size: few
D gene: .
J gene: TRBJ2-3
V gene: TRBV20-1
CDR3 protein: CSARNSGGTADTQYF
CDR3 DNA: TGCAGTGCTAGAAATAGCGGCGGGACTGCAGATACGCAGTATTTT

clone size: .
D gene: .
J gene: TRBJ2-2
V gene: TRBV12-5
CDR3 protein: CASGFPGELFF
CDR3 DNA: TGTGCTAGTGGTTTTCCCGGGGAGCTGTTTTTT